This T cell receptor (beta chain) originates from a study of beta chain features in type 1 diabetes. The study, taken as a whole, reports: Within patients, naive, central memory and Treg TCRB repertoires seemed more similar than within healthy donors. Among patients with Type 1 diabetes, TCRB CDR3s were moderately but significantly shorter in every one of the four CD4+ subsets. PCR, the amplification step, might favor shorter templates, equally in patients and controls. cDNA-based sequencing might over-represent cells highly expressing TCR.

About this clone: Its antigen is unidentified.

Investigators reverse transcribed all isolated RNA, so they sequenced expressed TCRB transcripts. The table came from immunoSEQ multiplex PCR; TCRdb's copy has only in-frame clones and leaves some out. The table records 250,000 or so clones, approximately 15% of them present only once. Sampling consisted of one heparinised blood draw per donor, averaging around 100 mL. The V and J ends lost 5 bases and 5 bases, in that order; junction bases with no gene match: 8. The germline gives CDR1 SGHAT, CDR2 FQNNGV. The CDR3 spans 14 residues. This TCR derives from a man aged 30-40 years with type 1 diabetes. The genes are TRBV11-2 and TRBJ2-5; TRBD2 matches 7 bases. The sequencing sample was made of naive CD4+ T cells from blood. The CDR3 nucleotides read TGTGCCAGCAGCCGTACTTTGGGAGGGGAGACCCAGTACTTC. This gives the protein CASSRTLGGETQYF.